These T cell receptor beta chains were read from a single sample in a study of cytomegalovirus exposure and HLA in healthy donors. Produced via immunoSEQ multiplex PCR; TCRdb's table is partial and in-frame only. In the table there are about 130,000 clones, 90% to 96% of which are singletons. Specimen: PBMCs. These TCRs come from a man aged 18 to 30 in good health and CMV-seronegative. Each CDR3 is given without its conserved first and last residue.

j_call | v_call | cdr3_aa
TRBJ2-5 | TRBV9 | ASSVEPMTGGQETQY
TRBJ2-7 | TRBV27 | ASSPLRSSYEQY
TRBJ2-1 | TRBV6-5 | ASSYGTSGSYNEQF
TRBJ1-4 | TRBV6-1 | ASSVGGLVKLF
TRBJ1-1 | TRBV20-1 | SAFQVEAF
TRBJ2-5 | TRBV6-5 | ASSYSWAGQQETQY
TRBJ1-2 | TRBV28 | ASSPWDSGKVNYGYT
TRBJ1-4 | TRBV5-5 | ASSLYSTNEKLF
TRBJ2-1 | TRBV9 | ASSPRDRESNNEQF
TRBJ2-2 | TRBV30 | AWSWDTNTGELF
TRBJ2-1 | TRBV11-1 | ASSLGLEEQF
TRBJ1-2 | TRBV10-3 | AISEPTGHLGGYT
TRBJ1-2 | TRBV28 | ASSLSSGGRRGYT
TRBJ2-1 | TRBV19 | ASNYGTSGDEQF
TRBJ1-2 | TRBV2 | ASLRYYGYT
TRBJ2-5 | TRBV5-6 | ASRLGQNEETQY
TRBJ1-1 | TRBV10-1 | ASSGQQGSTEAF
TRBJ1-3 | TRBV9 | ASSMGQGGGNTIY
TRBJ2-1 | TRBV11-2 | ASSLLAGWGNEQF
TRBJ2-1 | TRBV28 | ASSLAASRGEQF
TRBJ2-1 | TRBV7-9 | ASSSEGGQF
TRBJ2-1 | TRBV4-1 | ASSLLGRARF
TRBJ1-4 | TRBV5-6 | ASSPRTGAEGEKLF
TRBJ1-1 | TRBV13 | ASTKEGSEAF
TRBJ1-1 | TRBV30 | AWSVLGAEAF
TRBJ1-2 | TRBV18 | ASSPESNYGYT
TRBJ2-2 | TRBV5-6 | ASSLGRQVNTGELF
TRBJ2-1 | TRBV7-9 | ASSAPRPGDEQF
TRBJ1-1 | TRBV6-1 | ASSERWDRGEAF
TRBJ2-7 | TRBV9 | ASSVGASHHEQY
TRBJ2-7 | TRBV11-2 | ASSLERGRQY
TRBJ1-1 | TRBV5-3 | ARSPGHPGLYFEAF
TRBJ2-5 | TRBV6-6 | ASRGLELAMETQY
TRBJ1-2 | TRBV19 | ASSLRVNYGYT
TRBJ2-7 | TRBV29-1 | SAQGLYEQY